The rows below give T cell receptor beta chains drawn from one sample of a study of read filtering for tumor transcriptome and immune sequencing. TCRdb re-analysed the reads in MiXCR, keeping a single row per CDR3 protein. The sample has 30,000 to 45,000 distinct CDR3 sequences, approximately 13% seen once. Sequencing used a population of CD138-negative cells sorted from bone marrow. These receptors were collected from a donor at least 40 years old with multiple myeloma. Both conserved end residues are part of each CDR3. D genes are given only for firm matches. For some rows the clone size is stated as once, few or many, or as a class when expanded; others skip it.

many,TRBJ2-2,.,TRBV29-1,TGCAGCGTTCGAGGGTCCGGGGAGCTGTTTTTT,CSVRGSGELFF
many,TRBJ2-2,.,TRBV5-4,TGTGCCAGCAGCTCCCGGACATCGAACACCGGGGAGCTGTTTTTT,CASSSRTSNTGELFF
many,TRBJ2-7,.,TRBV20-1,TGCAGTGCCCAGAGGAAATTATGGCCGGAGACGGACGAGCAGTACTTC,CSAQRKLWPETDEQYF
many,TRBJ2-7,TRBD2,TRBV20-1,TGCAGTACTAGCCGAAGTACTAGCGGGATTTCTGGCGAGCAGTACTTC,CSTSRSTSGISGEQYF
many,TRBJ2-1,TRBD2,TRBV20-1,TGCAGTGCTGGCGGGACTAGAAACTACAATGAGCAGTTCTTC,CSAGGTRNYNEQFF
many,TRBJ1-1,.,TRBV20-1,TGCAGTGCCGGCCTGACAGTTACGACTGAAGCTTTCTTT,CSAGLTVTTEAFF
many,TRBJ1-1,.,TRBV3-1,TGTGCCAGCAGCTCCCGGGCCCCGAACACTGAAGCTTTCTTT,CASSSRAPNTEAFF
many,TRBJ1-1,.,TRBV4-1,TGCGCCAGCAGCCAAGTAAGGACTGAAGCTTTCTTT,CASSQVRTEAFF
many,TRBJ2-7,.,TRBV6-2/TRBV6-3,TGTGCCAGCAGTTACTCGATACCTGAAGTAAGCTACGAGCAGTACTTC,CASSYSIPEVSYEQYF
many,TRBJ2-3,.,TRBV30,TGTGCCTGGAGTCCCAGGGGGGCGCCCCATACGCAGTATTTT,CAWSPRGAPHTQYF
many,TRBJ1-4,TRBD1,TRBV4-1,TGCGCCAGCAAGGTGCCCGGGACAGGGACTAATGAAAAACTGTTTTTT,CASKVPGTGTNEKLFF
many,TRBJ1-1,.,TRBV20-1,TGCAGTGCTAGAAAGGATGTGAACACTGAAGCTTTCTTT,CSARKDVNTEAFF
many,TRBJ2-3,TRBD2,TRBV6-1,TGTGCCAGCAACCGACTAGCGGGGACCTCCCACACAGATACGCAGTATTTT,CASNRLAGTSHTDTQYF
.,TRBJ2-5,TRBD1,TRBV6-1,TGTGCCAGCACCGTGGACAGGGTGGGCGAGACCCAGTACTTC,CASTVDRVGETQYF
many,TRBJ2-1,TRBD2,TRBV20-1,TGCAGTGCGGACTCCGGGACTAGTGTCTACAATGAGCAGTTCTTC,CSADSGTSVYNEQFF
few,TRBJ1-5,TRBD1,TRBV24-1,TGTGCCACCAGTGACCCGACAGGGAATAGCAATCAGCCCCAGCATTTT,CATSDPTGNSNQPQHF
many,TRBJ1-5,.,TRBV19,TGTGCCAGTAGTATAACAGGGAGAGGTCAGCCCCAGCATTTT,CASSITGRGQPQHF
many,TRBJ2-1,TRBD2,TRBV6-1,TGTGCCAGCAGCCCCCTACTAGCGAGCTACAATGAGCAGTTCTTC,CASSPLLASYNEQFF
many,TRBJ2-2,.,TRBV6-6,TGTGCCAGCAGTAGAGAGACGAACACCGGGGAGCTGTTTTTT,CASSRETNTGELFF
many,TRBJ1-6,.,TRBV12-3/TRBV12-4,TGTGCCAGCAGCGAATCCGTCGGGGCTGGGACACCCCTCCACTTT,CASSESVGAGTPLHF
many,TRBJ2-6,.,TRBV9,TGTGCCAGCAGCGGGTTCTCTGGGGCCAACGTCCTGACTTTC,CASSGFSGANVLTF
many,TRBJ2-2,.,TRBV19,TGTGCCAGTAGTAACGGGGCCGGCGGGGAGCTGTTTTTT,CASSNGAGGELFF
many,TRBJ2-5,.,TRBV6-2/TRBV6-3,TGTGCCAGCAGTTCGGCATACCAAGAGACCCAGTACTTC,CASSSAYQETQYF
many,TRBJ1-5,.,TRBV28,TGTGCCAGCAGTTTCTCCACCAGCGGGACACATTTT,CASSFSTSGTHF
many,TRBJ2-2,.,TRBV11-3,TGTGCCAGCAGGCGTGGTGCGAACACCGGGGAGCTGTTTTTT,CASRRGANTGELFF
many,TRBJ2-5,TRBD2,TRBV20-1,TGCAGTGCTAGAGGACTTCGAAGCGGGAGGGGGGAGACCCAGTACTTC,CSARGLRSGRGETQYF
many,TRBJ2-1,.,TRBV4-1,TGCGCCAGCAGCCATCGAGCGGTAACTTCCTACAATGAGCAGTTCTTC,CASSHRAVTSYNEQFF
many,TRBJ2-3,TRBD2,TRBV28,TGTGCCAGCAGTTCTAGCGGGAGAGATACGCAGTATTTT,CASSSSGRDTQYF
many,TRBJ2-1,.,TRBV30,TGTGCCTGGCACAGGGATAGCTCCTACAATGAGCAGTTCTTC,CAWHRDSSYNEQFF
many,TRBJ2-2,TRBD2,TRBV30,TGTGCTTACTCTAGCGGTTACACCGGGGAGCTGTTTTTT,CAYSSGYTGELFF
many,TRBJ2-2,.,TRBV29-1,TGCAGCGCCTCGGAGCACGGAAACACCGGGGAGCTGTTTTTT,CSASEHGNTGELFF
many,TRBJ1-1,.,TRBV6-1,TGTGCCAGCAAAGTGAACGTGAACACTGAAGCTTTCTTT,CASKVNVNTEAFF
many,TRBJ2-1,.,TRBV19,TGTGCCAGTTCGAGGTCAAGCTCCTACAATGAGCAGTTCTTC,CASSRSSSYNEQFF
many,TRBJ2-2,.,TRBV2,TGTGCCAGCAAGTCCAGCAAGGACACCGGGGAGCTGTTTTTT,CASKSSKDTGELFF